These 32 T cell receptor beta chains share one sample of origin, sequenced in a study of shared clonotypes between healthy human individuals. CD45RO-negative CD8 cells positively selected for CCR7 made up the naive population, which excluded terminally differentiated effector memory CD45RA+ cells. Clones were read by immunoSEQ multiplex PCR, and TCRdb kept only the in-frame ones, dropping some. The table includes around 620,000 clones, roughly 96% detected once. Input material: naive CD8+ T cells sorted from blood. The receptors shown here come from a woman aged 25 to 45 in good health.

V usage is TRBV28 and J usage is TRBJ2-2; the D call may be TRBD1 or TRBD2 (5 bases each). Germline V gene lookup returns CDR1 MDHEN and CDR2 SYDVKM. V was cut by 5 bases and J by 3 bases, with 19 bases left in between. CDR3 size: 17 residues. The CDR3 region is CASSPSRGRPDTGELFF. CDR3 sequence (DNA): TGTGCCAGCAGTCCCTCGAGGGGCCGACCCGACACCGGGGAGCTGTTTTTT.

The chain is built from TRBV2 and TRBJ1-1, with D perhaps matching TRBD1 (5 bases). Germline V gene lookup returns CDR1 SNHLY and CDR2 FYNNEI. The V end lost 3 bases, the J end lost 4 bases, and 12 bases lay between the germline ends. CDR3 size: 14 residues. The CDR3 sequence is CASSDLGGSTEAFF. The CDR3 region has the DNA TGTGCCAGCAGTGACCTGGGGGGGAGCACTGAAGCTTTCTTT. The variable domain in full, completed from reference TRBV2 and TRBJ1-1, reads EPEVTQTPSHQVTQMGQEVILRCVPISNHLYFYWYRQILGQKVEFLVSFYNNEISEKSEIFDDQFSVERPDGSNFTLKIRSTKLEDSAMYFCASSDLGGSTEAFFGQGTRLTVV.

The V and J genes are TRBV4-2 and TRBJ2-7; 9 bases agree with TRBD2. CDR3 length: 16 amino acids. Per the germline V gene, CDR1 is LGHNA and CDR2 is YNFKEQ. With V trimmed by 0 bases and J by 4 bases, 7 bases remained unmatched. CDR3 nucleotides: TGTGCCAGCAGCCAAGAGTTAGCGGGAGAATTTTACGAGCAGTACTTC. This sequence encodes CASSQELAGEFYEQYF.

This clone was detected only a few times. This rearrangement joins TRBV6-5 to TRBJ2-1, with D possibly TRBD2 on 6 matching bases. V lost 2 bases and J lost 4, with 6 bases in between. There are 13 residues in the CDR3. The germline CDR1 and CDR2 sequences are MNHEY and SVGAGI. CDR3 DNA: TGTGCCAGCAGTTACGCGGGGTACAATGAGCAGTTCTTC. This sequence encodes CASSYAGYNEQFF.

The chain uses TRBV27 and TRBJ1-5, with unresolved D. This CDR3 region has 12 residues. Germline CDR1 MNHEY, CDR2 SMNVEV (reference sequence). Trimming pared 8 bases from V and 8 bases from J, leaving 13 bases between. The CDR3 sequence is CASGLRREPQHF. The CDR3 DNA reads as TGTGCCAGCGGGCTTCGAAGGGAGCCCCAGCATTTT.

The rearrangement uses TRBV9 and TRBJ2-7, with 8 bases lining up with TRBD2. CDR3 length: 16 residues. Germline values: CDR1 SGDLS, CDR2 YYNGEE. With V trimmed by 4 bases and J by 3 bases, 12 bases remained unmatched. The CDR3 reads CASSSETSANHYEQYF. DNA for the CDR3: TGTGCCAGCAGCTCGGAGACTAGCGCGAACCACTACGAGCAGTACTTC. Full variable domain (remainder filled in from reference TRBV9 and TRBJ2-7): DSGVTQTPKHLITATGQRVTLRCSPRSGDLSVYWYQQSLDQGLQFLIQYYNGEERAKGNILERFSAQQFPDLHSELNLSSLELGDSALYFCASSSETSANHYEQYFGPGTRLTVT.

The chain combines TRBV5-1 with TRBJ2-7, with TRBD1 as a possible D gene (6 bases). The V gene lost 0 bases and the J gene lost 3 bases, with 10 bases spanning the gap. This CDR3 region has 14 residues. Germline V gives CDR1 SGHRS, CDR2 YFSETQ. The CDR3 nucleotides read TGCGCCAGCAGCTTGGACAGGGTGGACTACGAGCAGTACTTC. This codes for CASSLDRVDYEQYF. Full variable domain (missing parts from reference TRBV5-1 and TRBJ2-7): KAGVTQTPRYLIKTRGQQVTLSCSPISGHRSVSWYQQTPGQGLQFLFEYFSETQRNKGNFPGRFSGRQFSNSRSEMNVSTLELGDSALYLCASSLDRVDYEQYFGPGTRLTVT.

The V call is TRBV28, the J call TRBJ2-2; no reliable D call. CDR1 is MDHEN, CDR2 SYDVKM, per germline. The CDR3 sequence is 14 residues long. The germline V and J ends were trimmed by 2 bases and 1 base, with 5 bases remaining between them. This chain's CDR3 is CASSLHLNTGELFF. CDR3 DNA sequence: TGTGCCAGCAGTTTACACCTGAACACCGGGGAGCTGTTTTTT.

This chain uses TRBV4-1 with TRBJ1-3, with D possibly being TRBD1 (6 bases). Germline CDR1 is MGHRA and CDR2 is YSYEKL. The CDR3 length is 16 residues. V lost 4 bases to trimming and J lost 0 bases, with 13 bases between them. The DNA of the CDR3 is TGCGCCAGCAGCCTCGGACAGTATGCCTCTGGAAACACCATATATTTT. Translated, it gives CASSLGQYASGNTIYF.

V gene TRBV25-1 combines with J gene TRBJ2-5; D gene ambiguous. Trimming took off 1 base at V and 4 bases at J, with 4 bases between the two ends. The CDR3 has 12 residues. The germline V gene has CDR1 MGHDK and CDR2 SYGVNS. For the CDR3, the DNA is TGTGCCAGCAGTGAATTCGCAGAGACCCAGTACTTC. Encoded protein: CASSEFAETQYF.

The chain is built from TRBV5-6 and TRBJ2-1; the D gene is possibly TRBD2 (5 bases). Trimming left V 0 bases short and J 8 bases short, with 15 bases between. The CDR3 totals 15 residues. Germline values: CDR1 SGHDT, CDR2 YYEEEE. The CDR3, as DNA: TGTGCCAGCAGCTTGGGAGGGCCCCCTGTGGATGAGCAGTTCTTC. Its protein product is CASSLGGPPVDEQFF.

V gene TRBV27 combines with J gene TRBJ2-2; D unresolved. This CDR3 is 13 amino acids long. Germline V lookup: CDR1 MNHEY, CDR2 SMNVEV (reference sequence). Trimming removed 6 bases from V and 2 bases from J, with 7 bases in between. The CDR3 sequence: CASRAVNTGELFF. CDR3 nucleotides: TGTGCCAGCAGGGCGGTTAACACCGGGGAGCTGTTTTTT.

The V gene is TRBV23-1, the J gene TRBJ2-4, with 9 positions matching TRBD1. TRBV23-1 qualifies as an ORF whose function is uncertain. The CDR3 length is 15 residues. V trimming: 4 bases; J trimming: 2 bases; junction bases outside the gene matches: 3. Here the CDR3 reads CASSPGQGSKNIQYF. DNA for the CDR3: TGCGCCAGCAGTCCGGGACAGGGTTCCAAAAACATTCAGTACTTC.

The chain is built from TRBV6-5 and TRBJ2-1, with 12 bases aligning to TRBD2. The germline V gene encodes CDR1 MNHEY and CDR2 SVGAGI. V lost 3 bases and J lost 7; bases outside the gene matches: 4. The CDR3 covers 15 residues. The DNA of the CDR3 is TGTGCCAGCAGTTATGGGGGACTAGCGGGTAATGAGCAGTTCTTC. Amino acid sequence: CASSYGGLAGNEQFF.

The chain recombines TRBV28 with TRBJ1-2, with a possible D match to TRBD1 (6 bases). V dropped 7 bases and J dropped 2 bases, with 17 bases sitting between them. The CDR3 extends over 15 amino acids. Looked up from germline, CDR1 is MDHEN and CDR2 is SYDVKM. CDR3 nucleotide sequence: TGTGCCAGCACCGGGGGTTCGGACAGCAACTATGGCTACACCTTC. Protein sequence: CASTGGSDSNYGYTF.

The V gene is TRBV27, the J gene TRBJ2-7, with TRBD2 identical over 8 bases. The CDR3 spans 16 residues. Germline V gene data show CDR1 as MNHEY and CDR2 as SMNVEV (reference sequence). The ends lost 6 bases at V and 3 bases at J; junction bases unmatched: 13. The CDR3 spells CASSLTHGRASYEQYF. The CDR3 DNA reads as TGTGCCAGCAGCCTTACACACGGGAGGGCAAGCTACGAGCAGTACTTC.

The J gene is TRBJ1-5, the V gene TRBV2; the D is unclear. V lost 1 base, J lost 0 bases, and 7 bases lay in between. This CDR3 region has 15 residues. The germline V gene encodes CDR1 SNHLY and CDR2 FYNNEI. CDR3 in amino acids: CASSEDRYSNQPQHF. For the CDR3, the DNA is TGTGCCAGCAGTGAAGACAGATATAGCAATCAGCCCCAGCATTTT.

The chain recombines TRBV28 with TRBJ2-1; no firm D call. The CDR3 is 12 residues long. Trimming left V 10 bases short and J 2 bases short, with 9 bases between. CDR1 and CDR2 (germline): MDHEN, SYDVKM. CDR3 loop: CATSTTYNEQFF. The CDR3 DNA reads TGTGCCACCTCAACTACCTACAATGAGCAGTTCTTC. Filled out from reference TRBV28 and TRBJ2-1, the complete variable domain reads DVKVTQSSRYLVKRTGEKVFLECVQDMDHENMFWYRQDPGLGLRLIYFSYDVKMKEKGDIPEGYSVSREKKERFSLILESASTNQTSMYLCATSTTYNEQFFGPGTRLTVL.

The chain recombines TRBV5-4 with TRBJ2-7, with D unresolved. The CDR3 runs to 12 residues. Germline V gene lookup returns CDR1 SGHNT and CDR2 YYREEE (reference sequence). Trimming stripped 0 bases from V and 3 bases from J, with 4 bases between. The CDR3 here is CASSLDLYEQYF. CDR3 DNA sequence: TGTGCCAGCAGCTTGGACCTCTACGAGCAGTACTTC.

The chain carries TRBV19 and TRBJ2-7; 12 nucleotides line up with TRBD2. V was pared by 3 bases and J by 6 bases, with 0 bases of the junction left unmatched. Germline lookup yields CDR1 LNHDA and CDR2 SQIVND (reference sequence). CDR3 length equals 13 residues. CDR3 in amino acids: CASSMTSGSEQYF. CDR3 nucleotide sequence: TGTGCCAGTAGTATGACTAGCGGGAGCGAGCAGTACTTC.

The V call is TRBV7-9, the J call TRBJ2-1, with 8 bases that match TRBD2. Trimming took 5 bases from V and 2 from J; bases not matched to a gene: 5. The CDR3 covers 15 residues. CDR1 is SEHNR, CDR2 FQNEAQ, per germline (reference sequence). In DNA, the CDR3 is TGTGCCAGCAGCATTAGCGGGATGGCCTACAATGAGCAGTTCTTC. As protein: CASSISGMAYNEQFF. Together with reference TRBV7-9 and TRBJ2-1, the CDR3 gives the full variable domain: DTGVSQNPRHKITKRGQNVTFRCDPISEHNRLYWYRQTLGQGPEFLTYFQNEAQLEKSRLLSDRFSAERPKGSFSTLEIQRTEQGDSAMYLCASSISGMAYNEQFFGPGTRLTVL.

The chain has TRBV27 and TRBJ2-3; TRBD2 matches 11 bases. This CDR3 contains 16 residues. V shed 2 bases and J 5 bases; nucleotides not matched to a gene: 6. Germline V gene lookup returns CDR1 MNHEY and CDR2 SMNVEV (reference sequence). Here the CDR3 reads CASSLGASGRLDTQYF. In DNA, the CDR3 is TGTGCCAGCAGTTTAGGGGCTAGCGGGAGGCTAGATACGCAGTATTTT.

This chain joins TRBV28 and TRBJ2-1; 7 bases fit TRBD1. V dropped 2 bases and J dropped 4; count of bases not matched to a gene: 5. The germline V gene has CDR1 MDHEN and CDR2 SYDVKM. The CDR3 is made up of 15 amino acids. The CDR3 loop is CASSLGDSKYNEQFF. The DNA for the CDR3 is TGTGCCAGCAGTTTAGGGGACAGTAAATACAATGAGCAGTTCTTC. Filled out from reference TRBV28 and TRBJ2-1, the complete variable domain reads DVKVTQSSRYLVKRTGEKVFLECVQDMDHENMFWYRQDPGLGLRLIYFSYDVKMKEKGDIPEGYSVSREKKERFSLILESASTNQTSMYLCASSLGDSKYNEQFFGPGTRLTVL.

V is TRBV7-3 and J is TRBJ2-1; 7 bases map to TRBD2. Germline CDR1 SGHTA, CDR2 FQGTGA. The junction had 4 bases not matched to a gene; V was cut back by 5 bases and J by 3 bases. The CDR3 has 14 amino acids. CDR3 region: CASSLGTNYNEQFF. CDR3 nucleotides: TGTGCCAGCAGCCTCGGGACTAACTACAATGAGCAGTTCTTC.

The rearrangement links TRBV28 to TRBJ2-3, with D maybe TRBD1 (5 bases). This CDR3 region has 15 residues. Germline V gene lookup returns CDR1 MDHEN and CDR2 SYDVKM. V was trimmed by 6 bases and J by 4 bases, leaving 17 bases between them. The CDR3 DNA reads TGTGCCAGCAGCTACCCCCCAAGGGGATCAGATACGCAGTATTTT. Amino acid sequence: CASSYPPRGSDTQYF.

This chain uses TRBV11-2 with TRBJ2-3; 7 bases fit TRBD2. The CDR3 contains 16 residues. Germline lookup yields CDR1 SGHAT and CDR2 FQNNGV. V lost 2 bases and J lost 0; bases outside the gene matches: 5. The CDR3 is CASSLPSGTSTDTQYF. The CDR3 DNA is TGTGCCAGCAGCTTACCTAGCGGTACTAGCACAGATACGCAGTATTTT.

This chain connects TRBV7-9 to TRBJ2-3; TRBD2 agrees at 13 bases. Germline-derived CDR1 and CDR2 are SEHNR and FQNEAQ (reference sequence). The CDR3 is made up of 16 amino acids. With 1 base clipped from V and 3 bases from J, the junction kept 1 base outside the gene matches. CDR3 bases: TGTGCCAGCAGCTTAGTGGGACTAGCGGGAACAGATACGCAGTATTTT. This gives the protein CASSLVGLAGTDTQYF. Drawing the rest from reference TRBV7-9 and TRBJ2-3, the complete variable domain is DTGVSQNPRHKITKRGQNVTFRCDPISEHNRLYWYRQTLGQGPEFLTYFQNEAQLEKSRLLSDRFSAERPKGSFSTLEIQRTEQGDSAMYLCASSLVGLAGTDTQYFGPGTRLTVL.

The sample holds one count of this clone. The V gene is TRBV2, the J gene TRBJ2-7, with TRBD1 matching 7 bases. V dropped 7 bases and J dropped 3; count of bases not matched to a gene: 9. This CDR3 is built from 14 residues. Germline V gene lookup returns CDR1 SNHLY and CDR2 FYNNEI. In DNA form, the CDR3 reads TGTGCCAGCACCGATCCGGGACAGCACTACGAGCAGTACTTC. Translated: CASTDPGQHYEQYF.

The CDR3 DNA is TGTGCCAGCAGCAGGGGGGTTCCAGGGGAAAACATTCAGTACTTC. Translating gives CASSRGVPGENIQYF. The chain recombines TRBV5-4 with TRBJ2-4; either TRBD1 or TRBD2 may fit D (6 bases each). Germline loops: CDR1 SGHNT, CDR2 YYREEE (reference sequence). The CDR3 runs 15 residues. V lost 4 bases and J lost 5, with 16 bases in between.

The rearrangement links TRBV27 to TRBJ2-2, with TRBD2 identical over 9 bases. The CDR3 spans 15 residues. CDR1 is MNHEY, CDR2 SMNVEV, per germline (reference sequence). V lost 5 bases, J lost 9 bases, and 10 bases stayed unmatched. This CDR3 is CASSPSAGGPRELFF. CDR3 DNA: TGTGCCAGCAGTCCTTCGGCGGGAGGGCCCAGGGAGCTGTTTTTT.

The chain joins TRBV28 to TRBJ1-3, with D tentatively TRBD1 (5 bases). The germline CDR1 and CDR2 sequences are MDHEN and SYDVKM. V lost 5 bases to trimming and J lost 0 bases, with 14 bases between them. The CDR3 contains 16 residues. The CDR3 DNA reads as TGTGCCAGCAGTCTACTAGAGGGGATCTCTGGAAACACCATATATTTT. It translates to CASSLLEGISGNTIYF.

The J gene is TRBJ2-1, the V gene TRBV29-1; TRBD2 matches 15 bases. The length of the CDR3 is 14 residues. Germline V CDR1 and CDR2: SQVTM, ANQGSEA. Losses at the gene ends were 8 bases for V and 7 bases for J; bases not matched to a gene: 6. CDR3 loop: CSYIGTSGRNEQFF. In nucleotides, the CDR3 is TGCAGCTATATCGGGACTAGCGGGAGGAATGAGCAGTTCTTC.